Presented here are 28 T cell receptor beta chains from one specimen sequenced in a study of molecular identifiers for immune sequencing clone quantification listed by TCRdb under 2018. The library was prepared using PCR. The run used an Illumina HiSeq 4000. TCRdb itself trimmed the public reads at Q25 with fastp, ran MiXCR and retained productive beta chains. Rows merge per CDR3 protein into single entries with the most common DNA and genes. This sample holds some 650,000 distinct CDR3 sequences; around 20% were observed only once. The biggest ten clones account for under 0.95% of the sample. Sequenced: naive CD8+ T cells from blood, with Jurkat cell RNA spiked in. What the cell subset or site label conveys for this sample: FACS-sorted CD8+CD4-CCR7+CD45RA+ naive T cells. These receptors were obtained from a human donor in good health. Some libraries in this study had Jurkat cell RNA spiked in.

This clonotype has at least ten counts. The chain is built from TRBV19 and TRBJ1-5; D gene unclear. V lost 0 bases and J 0 bases, leaving 9 bases between the germline ends. The germline gives CDR1 LNHDA, CDR2 SQIVND (reference sequence). This CDR3 comprises 16 residues. CDR3 protein: CASSIDAGYSNQPQHF. The DNA of the CDR3 is TGTGCCAGTAGTATAGATGCGGGGTATAGCAATCAGCCCCAGCATTTT.

As concerns this clonotype: A much larger clone differs by one base, so this may be a read error. No conserved phenylalanine or tryptophan ends this CDR3, so it is likely a read error. The chain has TRBV6-1 and TRBJ1-6; no reliable D call. The V end was cut by 0 bases, the J end by 1 base, with 10 bases between. Germline CDR1 is MNHNS and CDR2 is SASEGT. The CDR3 totals 17 residues. CDR3 coding DNA: TGTGCCAGCAGTGAAGCGACCCTGAGGTCCTATAATTCACCCCTCCACTCT. Amino acids: CASSEATLRSYNSPLHS.

This clonotype has more than one count but fewer than ten. Being one base from a much bigger clone, this may be a read error. The J gene is TRBJ1-4, the V gene TRBV15, with D unclear. The CDR3 length is 12 residues. CDR1 is LNHNV and CDR2 is YYDKDF in the germline V gene (reference sequence). CDR3 DNA sequence: TGTGCCGCCAGCGCCGAACCCGGACCCGTCCTTTTT. Its protein product is CAASAEPGPVLF. Complete variable domain (other parts from reference TRBV15 and TRBJ1-4): DAMVIQNPRYQVTQFGKPVTLSCSQTLNHNVMYWYQQKSSQAPKLLFHYYDKDFNNEADTPDNFQSRRPNTSFCFLDIRSPGLGDTAMYLCAASAEPGPVLFGSGTQLSVL.

Remarks on this clonotype: A much larger clonotype is one base distant, so this may be a read error. The chain carries TRBV7-9 and TRBJ2-6; D not resolved. The CDR3 has 18 amino acids. Germline loops: CDR1 SEHNR, CDR2 FQNEAQ (reference sequence). V dropped 6 bases and J dropped 0 bases, with 18 bases sitting between them. CDR3 region: CASRVGSSTPSGANVLTF. DNA of the CDR3: TGTGCCAGCAGGGTTGGCTCCTCGACGCCCTCTGGGGCCAACGTCCTGACTTTC.

This clonotype was detected a few times. The CDR3 spells CASTKRTSGPPCEQYF. In DNA, the CDR3 is TGTGCCAGCACCAAAAGGACTAGCGGGCCGCCCTGCGAGCAGTACTTC. J is TRBJ2-7 and V is TRBV12-3 or TRBV12-4; 11 nucleotides line up with TRBD2. CDR3 length: 16 residues. V was pared by 7 bases and J by 6 bases, with 14 bases of the junction left unmatched.

V usage is TRBV11-2 and J usage is TRBJ2-5, with no clear D. CDR1 is SGHAT, CDR2 FQNNGV, per germline. Trimming left V 5 bases short and J 5 bases short, with 12 bases between. This CDR3 is 13 amino acids long. The CDR3 bases are TGTGCCAGCAGCCCCCACCCCACGGAGACCCAGTACTTC. Its protein product is CASSPHPTETQYF.

Turning to this clonotype: At one boundary the junction diverges from the germline segment, which might be a read error. The chain is built from TRBV5-3 and TRBJ2-1, with D possibly being TRBD1 or TRBD2 (5 bases each). TRBV5-3 is assigned to the ORF class and has an uncertain function. The CDR3 covers 15 residues. The CDR3 sequence is CASSLTGALYNEQFF. As DNA, the CDR3 is TGTGCCAGCAGCTTGACCGGGGCCCTCTACAATGAGCAGTTCTTC.

This clonotype showed up many times. The genes are TRBV11-2 and TRBJ1-1, with D unclear. The CDR3 length is 13 residues. Germline V CDR1 and CDR2: SGHAT, FQNNGV. The germline V and J ends were trimmed by 5 bases and 3 bases, with 10 bases remaining between them. The CDR3 here is CASSPGSYTEAFF. DNA of the CDR3: TGTGCCAGCAGCCCCGGTTCATACACTGAAGCTTTCTTT.

A remark on this clonotype: One end of the junction varies from germline; a read error may be responsible. V usage is TRBV27 and J usage is TRBJ2-7; 9 bases are shared with TRBD2. This CDR3 has 18 amino acids. Germline CDR1 and CDR2: MNHEY and SMNVEV (reference sequence). The chain's CDR3 is CASSIAGGGLAGPYEQHF. DNA for the CDR3: TGTGCCAGCAGTATTGCCGGTGGTGGTCTAGCGGGGCCCTACGAGCAGCACTTC.

This clonotype was recorded a few times. The chain joins TRBV27 to TRBJ2-7; D might be TRBD1 (6 bases). With 3 bases removed from V and 4 bases from J, the gap between germline ends came to 16 bases. The CDR3 covers 15 residues. The germline CDR1 and CDR2 sequences are MNHEY and SMNVEV (reference sequence). The CDR3 DNA sequence: TGTGCCAGCAGTTTCTCAACGCCAGGGGTATACGAGCAGTACTTC. Protein: CASSFSTPGVYEQYF.

V gene TRBV5-6 combines with J gene TRBJ2-1; weak D call: TRBD2 (7 bases). There are 15 residues in the CDR3. V gave up 1 base and J gave up 5 bases, with 13 bases separating them. The germline V gene encodes CDR1 SGHDT and CDR2 YYEEEE. The CDR3 region is CASSLRTGGHNEQFF. CDR3 sequence (DNA): TGTGCCAGCAGCTTGCGGACGGGGGGCCACAATGAGCAGTTCTTC.

About this clonotype: This may stem from a read error, because a much larger clone lies one nucleotide away. The chain uses TRBV2 and TRBJ2-3; tentatively, D is TRBD2 (5 bases). V shed 4 bases and J shed 2 bases, with 22 bases lying between them. The germline V gene encodes CDR1 SNHLY and CDR2 FYNNEI. The CDR3 sequence is 18 residues long. The CDR3 bases are TGTGCCAGCAGTGCGAGTGGGCCGTTAGCGAGAGTCACAGATACGCAGTATTTT. Encoded protein: CASSASGPLARVTDTQYF.

The table lists this clonotype with many counts. This chain connects TRBV6-5 to TRBJ1-1; D is uncertain. The length of the CDR3 is 14 residues. In germline, CDR1 is MNHEY, CDR2 SVGAGI. Trimming left V 6 bases short and J 4 bases short, with 15 bases between. In DNA, the CDR3 is TGTGCCAGCAGCTCGACACCTTCGCTCACTGAAGCTTTCTTT. The encoded protein is CASSSTPSLTEAFF.

Concerning this clonotype: This may stem from a read error, because a much larger clone lies one nucleotide away. The chain has TRBV7-6 and TRBJ2-7; D is ambiguous. Germline V gene data show CDR1 as SGHVS and CDR2 as FNYEAQ. The CDR3 is 12 amino acids. The CDR3 spells CACSIRPGEQYF. CDR3 nucleotides: TGTGCCTGCAGCATAAGACCTGGCGAGCAGTACTTC.

As regards this clonotype: It may be a read error: a sequence one base away is much more abundant. This sequence joins TRBV30 and TRBJ1-1, with a tentative D call TRBD1 (5 bases). The germline CDR1 and CDR2 sequences are GTSNPN and SVGIG (reference sequence). CDR3 length: 13 residues. This chain's CDR3 is CAGSYVGTTEAFF. The CDR3 DNA follows: TGTGCCGGGAGTTATGTTGGGACCACTGAAGCTTTCTTT.

The rearrangement uses TRBV27 and TRBJ2-5, with a weak D call TRBD1 (6 bases). CDR1 is MNHEY and CDR2 is SMNVEV in the germline V gene (reference sequence). The CDR3 loop spans 15 amino acids. Trimming removed 4 bases from V and 1 base from J, with 13 bases in between. This chain's CDR3 is CASSSLTGTQETQYF. Written as DNA, the CDR3 is TGTGCCAGCAGTTCCCTGACAGGTACCCAAGAGACCCAGTACTTC.

This clonotype showed up many times. CDR3 loop: CASSQIMSSPPDTQYF. The CDR3 bases are TGCGCCAGCAGCCAGATTATGAGTTCCCCCCCAGATACGCAGTATTTT. V usage is TRBV4-1 and J usage is TRBJ2-3; D remains unclear. Between the trimmed V and J ends, which lost 3 bases and 4 bases, there was a span of 17 bases. The CDR3 has 16 amino acids. Germline V CDR1 and CDR2: MGHRA, YSYEKL.

This clonotype was found many times. V is TRBV12-3 or TRBV12-4 and J is TRBJ2-1; D may be TRBD1 (5 bases). Deletions cut 7 bases from V and 0 bases from J, with 10 bases between. This CDR3 contains 14 residues. The CDR3 protein is CASTQDSSYNEQFF. CDR3 bases: TGTGCCAGCACCCAAGACAGCTCCTACAATGAGCAGTTCTTC.

This clonotype was detected once. This may stem from a read error, because a much larger clone lies one nucleotide away. This chain connects TRBV7-9 to TRBJ2-7; tentatively, D is TRBD1 (6 bases). The germline CDR1 and CDR2 sequences are SEHNR and FQNEAQ (reference sequence). CDR3 length equals 15 residues. V was cut by 6 bases and J by 5 bases, with 20 bases left in between. CDR3 loop: CASSPTSSGGHEQYF. CDR3 DNA sequence: TGTGCCAGCAGTCCGACCTCCTCTGGGGGCCACGAGCAGTACTTC.

This clonotype was counted many times. The chain carries TRBV7-6 and TRBJ2-4; D is perhaps TRBD2 (5 bases). CDR3 size: 15 residues. V shed 2 bases and J shed 6 bases, with 14 bases lying between them. Germline CDR1 and CDR2: SGHVS and FNYEAQ. This CDR3 is CASSLPGSVRNIQYF. CDR3 in DNA: TGTGCCAGCAGCTTACCGGGGTCAGTGAGAAACATTCAGTACTTC.

The table lists this clonotype with many counts. The CDR3 DNA sequence: TGTGCCAGCAGTTACGGGACAGGGGGCCAGGAAAAACTGTTTTTT. It codes for CASSYGTGGQEKLFF. The chain links TRBV6-5 to TRBJ1-4; 12 bases agree with TRBD1. Germline-derived CDR1 and CDR2 are MNHEY and SVGAGI. V lost 2 bases to trimming and J lost 8 bases; unmatched junction nucleotides: 3. The CDR3 loop spans 15 amino acids.

As regards this clonotype: This could be a read error, since a much larger clone is one nucleotide away. V is TRBV5-3 and J is TRBJ2-1, with D possibly being TRBD2 (5 bases). TRBV5-3 is treated as an ORF (open reading frame) with a function not yet certain. The CDR3 extends over 14 amino acids. CDR3 coding DNA: TGTGCCAGCAGCTTGCGGAGAGGGAACAATGAGCAGTTCTTC. Its translation: CASSLRRGNNEQFF.

This clonotype came up many times. The chain is built from TRBV13 and TRBJ2-3, with D perhaps TRBD1 (6 bases). CDR3 size: 16 residues. The germline CDR1 and CDR2 sequences are PRHDT and FYEKMQ (reference sequence). Trimming took 5 bases from V and 0 from J, leaving 15 bases between them. The CDR3 DNA sequence: TGTGCCAGCAGCGGATGGGACACAAAAAGCACAGATACGCAGTATTTT. It specifies CASSGWDTKSTDTQYF.

This chain links TRBV20-1 with TRBJ2-5; TRBD2 matches 7 bases. V shed 6 bases, J shed 4 bases, and the junction held 14 bases outside the gene matches. From germline, CDR1 is DFQATT and CDR2 SNEGSKA (reference sequence). The CDR3 is made up of 15 amino acids. CDR3 amino acids: CSAPTRGGTRETQYF. CDR3 DNA: TGCAGTGCCCCCACCCGCGGGGGTACTAGAGAGACCCAGTACTTC.

Concerning this clonotype itself: At one end, the junction sequence differs from germline, possibly due to a read error. The chain joins TRBV4-1 to TRBJ2-6; 11 nucleotides line up with TRBD1. This CDR3 spans 17 amino acids. The germline V gene has CDR1 MGHRA and CDR2 YSYEKL. CDR3 sequence reads: CASSQWTGGSGANFLTF. For the CDR3, the DNA is TGCGCCAGCAGCCAATGGACAGGGGGCTCTGGGGCCAACTTCCTGACTTTC.

As concerns this clonotype: This may stem from a read error, because a much larger clone lies one nucleotide away. No conserved phenylalanine or tryptophan is present at the end of the CDR3, so a read error is the likely explanation. The chain is built from TRBV2 and TRBJ2-5; 10 bases fit TRBD1. CDR3 length: 16 amino acids. Germline trimming cut 6 bases from V and 6 bases from J; bases unmatched to any gene: 13. Per the germline V gene, CDR1 is SNHLY and CDR2 is FYNNEI. The CDR3 sequence is CASRTRDRGELKTQYL. The CDR3 DNA is TGTGCCAGCAGGACCCGGGACAGGGGAGAACTAAAGACCCAGTACCTC.

As concerns this clonotype: A much larger clone lies a single base off, so this may be a read error. Because the CDR3 is missing its conserved closing phenylalanine or tryptophan, this is likely a read error. The gene calls are TRBV20-1 and TRBJ2-3; D is unresolved. Germline assignment: CDR1 DFQATT and CDR2 SNEGSKA (reference sequence). CDR3 length: 11 amino acids. CDR3 nucleotide sequence: TGCAGCTACCCTAGCACAGATACGCAGTATTCT. This encodes CSYPSTDTQYS.

Worth noting for this clonotype: Since a much larger clone is just one base distant, this may be a read error. The chain employs TRBV7-6 and TRBJ2-5, with TRBD2 matching over 8 bases. Germline V gene sequence: CDR1 SGHVS, CDR2 FNYEAQ. The CDR3 sequence is 13 residues long. The J segment lost 7 bases and the V segment lost 5 bases, leaving 6 bases of the junction unmatched. The CDR3 bases are TGTGCCAGCAGCCCAGCGGGGGATGGGACCCAGTACTTC. Translated, it gives CASSPAGDGTQYF.